Below, 25 T cell receptor beta chains from the same sample are listed, as sequenced in a study of blood T cells in healthy people across ages. Primers used in a second PCR of about 6 to 11 cycles were a sample-barcoded 5' primer and a J-beta primer mix. Via MiXCR, TCRdb re-called the 5' RACE reads, giving one row per CDR3 protein. The table shows approximately 940,000 distinct CDR3 sequences, with about 48% occurring only once. Specimen: blood. The receptors here all came from a man between 25 and 39 years old in good health.

The genes are TRBV20-1 and TRBJ2-7, with D hard to call. The CDR3 contains 12 residues. V was shortened by 4 bases and J by 3 bases, with 10 bases between the two germline ends. Per germline, CDR1 DFQATT and CDR2 SNEGSKA (reference sequence). The DNA of the CDR3 is TGCAGTGCTACTCTAGTAGGCTACGAGCAGTACTTC. Translation gives CSATLVGYEQYF.

The chain links TRBV9 to TRBJ2-4, with 7 nucleotides matching TRBD1. Judging by the DNA end, TRBJ2-7 fits better; the J call may be wrong. The CDR3 has 12 residues. CDR1 and CDR2 from the germline V gene are SGDLS and YYNGEE. CDR3 bases: TGTGCCAGCAGCGACGACAGGGCCGAGCAGTACTTC. Amino acids: CASSDDRAEQYF.

This sequence joins TRBV3-1 and TRBJ2-3, with D tentatively TRBD1 (5 bases). Trimming shortened V by 7 bases and J by 2 bases, and 16 bases separated the two germline ends. This CDR3 contains 15 residues. CDR1 and CDR2 (germline): LGHDT, YNNKEL (reference sequence). The CDR3 DNA follows: TGTGCCAGCACCCCGGAGTGGGGCGCCACAGATACGCAGTATTTT. This encodes CASTPEWGATDTQYF.

The chain joins TRBV27 to TRBJ1-1, with D possibly matching TRBD1 (5 bases). The V gene's germline CDR1 is MNHEY and CDR2 SMNVEV (reference sequence). Trimming cost V 6 bases and J 0 bases, with 11 bases left between them. The CDR3 loop spans 14 amino acids. The CDR3 here is CASRPPGVNTEAFF. The CDR3 DNA reads as TGTGCCAGCAGGCCCCCGGGGGTGAACACTGAAGCTTTCTTT.

The rearrangement links TRBV6-6 to TRBJ2-1, with D perhaps TRBD2 (6 bases). CDR3 size: 16 residues. The germline V gene has CDR1 MNHNY and CDR2 SVGAGI (reference sequence). Between the trimmed V and J ends, which lost 6 bases and 0 bases, there was a span of 15 bases. The CDR3 region has the DNA TGTGCCAGCAGCAAGGAGGCGGGGAGCTCCTACAATGAGCAGTTCTTC. It codes for CASSKEAGSSYNEQFF.

The chain couples TRBV29-1 to TRBJ2-1, with D perhaps TRBD2 (6 bases). CDR3 length equals 14 residues. V was clipped by 8 bases and J by 1 base, with 15 bases between them. CDR1 is SQVTM and CDR2 is ANQGSEA in the germline V gene. DNA of the CDR3: TGCAGCTATTATGGCGGGGAGTCCTACAATGAGCAGTTCTTC. This translates into CSYYGGESYNEQFF.

This clonotype was seen more than once but under ten times. This chain connects TRBV5-1 to TRBJ2-1; 7 bases map to TRBD1. Germline lookup yields CDR1 SGHRS and CDR2 YFSETQ. V gave up 0 bases and J gave up 4 bases; unmatched junction bases: 4. The CDR3 totals 15 residues. CDR3 sequence: CASSLEGAEYNEQFF. CDR3 coding DNA: TGCGCCAGCAGCTTGGAGGGGGCGGAATACAATGAGCAGTTCTTC.

The genes are TRBV20-1 and TRBJ1-4, with a weak D call TRBD1 (5 bases). Trimming removed 7 bases from V and 4 bases from J, with 16 bases in between. This CDR3 is 14 amino acids long. Germline V lookup: CDR1 DFQATT, CDR2 SNEGSKA (reference sequence). CDR3 sequence: CSVSGGGVNEKLFF. The CDR3 DNA follows: TGCAGTGTCAGTGGGGGAGGAGTTAATGAAAAACTGTTTTTT.

The rearrangement uses TRBV27 and TRBJ2-7, with D possibly matching TRBD1 (6 bases). CDR3 length equals 14 residues. CDR1 is MNHEY, CDR2 SMNVEV, per germline (reference sequence). V was clipped by 11 bases and J by 3 bases, with 20 bases between them. Written as DNA, the CDR3 is TGTGCCCCAGTTCCCACAGGGACCATCTACGAGCAGTACTTC. It is translated as CAPVPTGTIYEQYF.

This clonotype came up many times. The chain combines TRBV2 with TRBJ2-3, with D possibly TRBD1 on 6 matching bases. V was cut by 10 bases and J by 0 bases, with 14 bases left in between. This CDR3 is built from 14 residues. Germline lookup yields CDR1 SNHLY and CDR2 FYNNEI. The CDR3 spells CANRPGASTDTQYF. The CDR3 DNA follows: TGTGCCAACCGCCCAGGGGCCAGCACAGATACGCAGTATTTT. The whole variable domain, filled in from reference TRBV2 and TRBJ2-3, reads EPEVTQTPSHQVTQMGQEVILRCVPISNHLYFYWYRQILGQKVEFLVSFYNNEISEKSEIFDDQFSVERPDGSNFTLKIRSTKLEDSAMYFCANRPGASTDTQYFGPGTRLTVL.

The chain joins TRBV29-1 to TRBJ2-5; the D is unclear. V gave up 3 bases and J gave up 5 bases, with 10 bases separating them. The CDR3 runs 12 residues. From germline, CDR1 is SQVTM and CDR2 ANQGSEA. The CDR3 region has the DNA TGCAGCGTTGACGCTATCGAGGAGACCCAGTACTTC. This translates into CSVDAIEETQYF. The variable domain in full, completed from reference TRBV29-1 and TRBJ2-5, reads SAVISQKPSRDICQRGTSLTIQCQVDSQVTMMFWYRQQPGQSLTLIATANQGSEATYESGFVIDKFPISRPNLTFSTLTVSNMSPEDSSIYLCSVDAIEETQYFGPGTRLLVL.

The chain joins TRBV27 to TRBJ2-1, with 7 bases lining up with TRBD1. The V segment lost 8 bases and the J segment 7 bases; nucleotides outside the gene matches: 11. Germline lookup yields CDR1 MNHEY and CDR2 SMNVEV (reference sequence). This CDR3 has 14 amino acids. The CDR3 sequence: CASGSADRANEQFF. The CDR3 DNA follows: TGTGCCAGCGGTTCGGCCGACAGGGCGAATGAGCAGTTCTTC.

In its sample, this clonotype was seen a few times. The chain is built from TRBV11-3 and TRBJ2-1; TRBD1 matches at 8 bases. The length of the CDR3 is 16 residues. V was pared by 1 base and J by 0 bases, with 2 bases of the junction left unmatched. Germline assignment: CDR1 SGHNT and CDR2 YENEEA. In DNA, the CDR3 is TGTGCCAGCAGCTTAGGGACAGGGCCCTCCTACAATGAGCAGTTCTTC. Protein sequence: CASSLGTGPSYNEQFF.

Ten or more counts support this clonotype. This rearrangement joins TRBV20-1 to TRBJ2-7; 10 bases are shared with TRBD2. From germline, CDR1 is DFQATT and CDR2 SNEGSKA (reference sequence). With V trimmed by 3 bases and J by 2 bases, 7 bases remained unmatched. The CDR3 has 15 amino acids. The CDR3 reads CSARKLSGGPYEQYF. The CDR3 DNA reads as TGCAGTGCTAGGAAACTTAGCGGGGGGCCCTACGAGCAGTACTTC.

The chain carries TRBV2 and TRBJ2-5; the match to TRBD2 covers 8 bases. Trimming took 6 bases from V and 8 from J; bases not matched to a gene: 14. The germline V gene encodes CDR1 SNHLY and CDR2 FYNNEI. The CDR3 contains 15 residues. DNA of the CDR3: TGTGCCAGCAGGGCTACCGGGACTAGTGAGAGAACCCAGTACTTC. It is translated as CASRATGTSERTQYF.

CDR3 nucleotides: TGTGCCAGCAGTGAAACAAACTCCTATAATTCACCCCTCCACTTT. This encodes CASSETNSYNSPLHF. This chain connects TRBV28 to TRBJ1-6; no reliable D call. The V gene lost 5 bases and the J gene lost 0 bases, with 8 bases spanning the gap. The CDR3 has 15 amino acids. Germline assignment: CDR1 MDHEN and CDR2 SYDVKM.

The rearrangement links TRBV5-5 to TRBJ1-2; 7 bases fit TRBD1. This CDR3 region has 16 residues. Germline V lookup: CDR1 SGHKS, CDR2 YYEKEE (reference sequence). The junction had 7 bases not matched to a gene; V was cut back by 0 bases and J by 2 bases. Here the CDR3 reads CASSLAGTGANYGYTF. CDR3 in DNA: TGTGCCAGCAGCTTGGCCGGAACAGGGGCGAACTATGGCTACACCTTC.

The chain is built from TRBV29-1 and TRBJ2-1; tentative D call: TRBD1 (5 bases). CDR1 is SQVTM, CDR2 ANQGSEA, per germline. Trimming removed 7 bases from V and 3 bases from J, with 13 bases in between. The CDR3 contains 13 residues. The DNA for the CDR3 is TGCAGCGCCGTGATCCAGGGCTACAATGAGCAGTTCTTC. This translates into CSAVIQGYNEQFF.

The J gene is TRBJ1-2, the V gene TRBV6-1; 9 nucleotides match TRBD1. Germline V gene lookup returns CDR1 MNHNS and CDR2 SASEGT. The CDR3 length is 15 residues. V shed 4 bases and J 6 bases; nucleotides not matched to a gene: 9. The CDR3 protein is CASSGQTGGDDGYTF. The DNA of the CDR3 is TGTGCCAGCAGTGGCCAGACAGGGGGGGATGATGGCTACACCTTC.

This clonotype was recorded only once. In this CDR3 the conserved last residue, phenylalanine or tryptophan, is missing, so a read error is likely. This chain links TRBV10-3 with TRBJ1-4; no clear D. CDR1 and CDR2 from the germline V gene are ENHRY and SYGVKD. The V end lost 0 bases, the J end lost 7 bases, and 3 bases lay between the germline ends. This CDR3 contains 12 residues. CDR3 amino acids: CAISESSEKLFI. CDR3 sequence (DNA): TGTGCCATCAGTGAGTCGAGTGAAAAACTGTTTATT.

The chain combines TRBV7-9 with TRBJ2-3; tentative D call: TRBD1 (5 bases). V was cut by 4 bases and J by 2 bases, with 13 bases left in between. The CDR3 sequence is 15 residues long. In germline, CDR1 is SEHNR, CDR2 FQNEAQ (reference sequence). CDR3 residues: CASSSARGFTDTQYF. CDR3 nucleotide sequence: TGTGCCAGCAGCTCGGCAAGGGGTTTCACAGATACGCAGTATTTT.

This clonotype has a single count. The chain links TRBV27 to TRBJ2-3, with D possibly TRBD1 on 6 matching bases. Germline CDR1 reads MNHEY; CDR2 reads SMNVEV (reference sequence). The CDR3 is 13 amino acids. Trimming shortened V by 5 bases and J by 6 bases, and 12 bases separated the two germline ends. The CDR3 DNA reads as TGTGCCAGCAGTAACAGGGCTGGGGATACGCAGTATTTT. It specifies CASSNRAGDTQYF.

This chain connects TRBV9 to TRBJ2-5; 7 bases are a match to TRBD1. Germline V gene data show CDR1 as SGDLS and CDR2 as YYNGEE. The CDR3 runs 14 residues. V was pared by 0 bases and J by 4 bases, with 3 bases of the junction left unmatched. CDR3 protein: CASSVEKGAETQYF. As DNA, the CDR3 is TGTGCCAGCAGCGTAGAAAAGGGGGCAGAGACCCAGTACTTC.

This clonotype was counted ten times or more. The chain has TRBV20-1 and TRBJ2-1, with 8 bases aligning to TRBD1. There are 15 residues in the CDR3. The V gene's germline CDR1 is DFQATT and CDR2 SNEGSKA (reference sequence). The junction had 8 bases not matched to a gene; V was cut back by 5 bases and J by 2 bases. CDR3 loop: CSARADRAAYNEQFF. For the CDR3, the DNA is TGCAGTGCTCGAGCGGACAGGGCGGCCTACAATGAGCAGTTCTTC.

The J gene is TRBJ2-5, the V gene TRBV24-1, with D hard to call. This CDR3 comprises 12 residues. CDR1 and CDR2 (germline): KGHDR, SFDVKD. V gave up 2 bases and J gave up 11 bases, with 11 bases separating them. CDR3 residues: CATSDYPSEQYF. The CDR3 bases are TGTGCCACCAGTGATTACCCTAGTGAGCAGTACTTC.